This TCR beta chain was observed in a study of a mutant IDH1 vaccine in newly diagnosed glioma. Background on the study: Vaccines began 4-6 weeks after radiotherapy alone, or with temozolomide cycles. Earlier treatment was radiotherapy, temozolomide, or both, with most getting both.

As for this clone: Antigen: not known.

CDR3 length: 14 amino acids. The V and J ends lost 4 bases and 3 bases, in that order; junction bases with no gene match: 4. Germline V gives CDR1 SGHDT, CDR2 YYEEEE. General observations from the study: Vaccine-induced responses were seen in approximately 93% of patients, spanning several MHC alleles. There seemed to be no relation between pseudoprogression and changes in top peripheral T cell clonotypes.

Time point indicated: week 11, during vaccination. Topical imiquimod accompanied each vaccine dose, which consisted of 300 ug of mutant IDH1 20-mer peptide. This table comes from immunoSEQ multiplex PCR, and its TCRdb copy is limited to in-frame clones, with some not included. The sample lists some 54,000 clones; over 75% were seen once. This TCR was sampled from a man in his fifties with glioma. The sample in question was PBMCs, obtained from a glioma patient whose treatment included an IDH1 peptide vaccine. The rearrangement links TRBV5-6 to TRBJ2-3, with 8 bases identical to TRBD1. For the CDR3, the DNA is TGTGCCAGCAGCCCCGGACAGGGAACAGATACGCAGTATTTT. This sequence encodes CASSPGQGTDTQYF.